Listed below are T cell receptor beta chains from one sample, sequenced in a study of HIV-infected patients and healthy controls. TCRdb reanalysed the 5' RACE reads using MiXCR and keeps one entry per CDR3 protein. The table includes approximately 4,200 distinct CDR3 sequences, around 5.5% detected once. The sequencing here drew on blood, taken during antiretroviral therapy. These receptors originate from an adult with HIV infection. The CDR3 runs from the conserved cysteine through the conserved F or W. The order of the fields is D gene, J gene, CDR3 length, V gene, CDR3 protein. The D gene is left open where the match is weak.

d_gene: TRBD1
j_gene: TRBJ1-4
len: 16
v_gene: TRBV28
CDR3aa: CASSFIGTGNNEKLFF

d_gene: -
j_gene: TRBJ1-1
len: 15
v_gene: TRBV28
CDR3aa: CASSLLGPLNTEAFF

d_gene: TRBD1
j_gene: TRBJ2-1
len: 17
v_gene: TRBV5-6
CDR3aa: CASRHLQGMSSYNEQFF

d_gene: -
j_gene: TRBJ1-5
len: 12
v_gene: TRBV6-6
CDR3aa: CASTAGNQPQHF

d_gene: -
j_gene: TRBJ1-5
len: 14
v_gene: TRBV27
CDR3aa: CASSLTHLGQPQHF

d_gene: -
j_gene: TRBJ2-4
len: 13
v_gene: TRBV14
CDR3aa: CASSNLTENIQYF

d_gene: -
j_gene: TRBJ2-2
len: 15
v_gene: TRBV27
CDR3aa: CASSLRIRNTGELFF

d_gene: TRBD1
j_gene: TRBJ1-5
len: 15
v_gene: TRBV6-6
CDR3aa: CASSYSTGADQPQHF

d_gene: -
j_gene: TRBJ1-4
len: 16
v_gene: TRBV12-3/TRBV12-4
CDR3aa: CASSLRSTGLTEKLFF

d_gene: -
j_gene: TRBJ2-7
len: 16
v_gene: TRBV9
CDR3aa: CASSVGPQGPSYEQYF

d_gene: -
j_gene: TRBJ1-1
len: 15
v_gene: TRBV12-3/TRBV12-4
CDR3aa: CASSPTSGLGTEAFF

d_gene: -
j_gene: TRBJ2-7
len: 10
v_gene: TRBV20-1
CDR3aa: CSARGPGVAF

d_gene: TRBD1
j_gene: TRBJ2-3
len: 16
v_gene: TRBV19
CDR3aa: CASSRQGAGWADTQYF

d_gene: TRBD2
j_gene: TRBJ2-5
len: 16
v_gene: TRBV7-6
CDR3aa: CASSLEAGALQETQYF

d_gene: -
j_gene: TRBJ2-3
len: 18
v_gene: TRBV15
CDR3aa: CATSRDWGTADYTDTQYF

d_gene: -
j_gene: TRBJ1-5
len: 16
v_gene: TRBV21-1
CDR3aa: CASSISDRNSNQPQHF

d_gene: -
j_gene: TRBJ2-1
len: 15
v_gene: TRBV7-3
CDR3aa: CASSPALGRDNEQFF

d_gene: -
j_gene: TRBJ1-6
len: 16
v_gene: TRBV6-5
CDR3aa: CASINSFRHEWSPLHF

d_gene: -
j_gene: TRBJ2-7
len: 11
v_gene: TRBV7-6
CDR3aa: CASSSSDEQYF

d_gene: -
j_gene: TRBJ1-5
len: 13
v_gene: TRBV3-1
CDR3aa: CASSQERAQPQHF

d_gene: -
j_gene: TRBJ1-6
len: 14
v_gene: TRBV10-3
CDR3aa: CAISEEQNRSPLHF

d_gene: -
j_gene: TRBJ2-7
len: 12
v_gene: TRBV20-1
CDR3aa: CSAREGQYEQYF

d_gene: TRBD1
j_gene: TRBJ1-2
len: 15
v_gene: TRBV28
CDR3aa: CASSRGGTGWDGYTF

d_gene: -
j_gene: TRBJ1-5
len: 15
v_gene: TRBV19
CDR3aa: CASSSDFDVDQPQHF

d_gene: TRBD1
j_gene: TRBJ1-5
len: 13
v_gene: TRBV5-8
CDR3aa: CASSRGLDQPQHF

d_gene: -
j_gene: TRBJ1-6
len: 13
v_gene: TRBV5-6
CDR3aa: CASRSNYNSPLHF

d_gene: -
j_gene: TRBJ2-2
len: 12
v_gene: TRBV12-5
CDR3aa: CASGPLNGELFF

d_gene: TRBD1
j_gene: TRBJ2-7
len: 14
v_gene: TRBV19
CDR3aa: CATSRQGYSYEQYF

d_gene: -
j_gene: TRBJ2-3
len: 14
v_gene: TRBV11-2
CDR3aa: CASSWQVFTDTQYF

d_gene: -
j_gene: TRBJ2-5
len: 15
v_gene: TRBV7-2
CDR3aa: CASSLAGGLLETQYF

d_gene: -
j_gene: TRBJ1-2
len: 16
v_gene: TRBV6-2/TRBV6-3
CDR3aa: CASSYPPGGRVDGYTF

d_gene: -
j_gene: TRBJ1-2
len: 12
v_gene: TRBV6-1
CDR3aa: CASTSTFNGYTF

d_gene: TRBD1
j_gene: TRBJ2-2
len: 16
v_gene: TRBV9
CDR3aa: CASSPSGQVNTGELFF

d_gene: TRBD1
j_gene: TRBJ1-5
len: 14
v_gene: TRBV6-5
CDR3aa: CASSKTGGEQPQHF

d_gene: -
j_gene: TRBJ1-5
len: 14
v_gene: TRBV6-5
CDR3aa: CASGPDGVFQPQHF

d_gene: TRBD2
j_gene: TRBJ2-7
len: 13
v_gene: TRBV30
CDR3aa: CAWRRGALYEQYF

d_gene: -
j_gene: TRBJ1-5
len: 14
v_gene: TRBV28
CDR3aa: CASSHEFGTQPQHF

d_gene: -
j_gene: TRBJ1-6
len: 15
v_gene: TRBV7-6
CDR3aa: CASRPSLGRNSPLHF

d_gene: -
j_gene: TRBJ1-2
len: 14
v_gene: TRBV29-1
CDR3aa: CSVTGSQANYGYTF

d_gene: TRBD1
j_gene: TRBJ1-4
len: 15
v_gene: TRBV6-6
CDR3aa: CASRREGGESEKLFF

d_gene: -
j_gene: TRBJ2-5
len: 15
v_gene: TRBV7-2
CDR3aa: CASSLQGIPQETQYF

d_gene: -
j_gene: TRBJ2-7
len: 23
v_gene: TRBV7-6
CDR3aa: CASSLVVAYGAGLVVDQDYEQYF

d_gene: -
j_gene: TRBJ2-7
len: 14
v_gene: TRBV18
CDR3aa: CASSPGPSTTMEYF

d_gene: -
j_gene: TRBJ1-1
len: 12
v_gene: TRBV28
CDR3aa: CASSLTGTEAFF

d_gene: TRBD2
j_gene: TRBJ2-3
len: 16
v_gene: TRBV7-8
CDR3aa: CASTMGLAGVSDTQYF

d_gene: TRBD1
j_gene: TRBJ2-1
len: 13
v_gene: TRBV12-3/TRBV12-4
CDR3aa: CASSLGQNNEQFF

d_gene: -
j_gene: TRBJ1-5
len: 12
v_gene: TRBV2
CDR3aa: CASTGSNQPQHF

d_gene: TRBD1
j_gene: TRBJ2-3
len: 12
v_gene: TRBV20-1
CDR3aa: CSVRDRGGTQYF

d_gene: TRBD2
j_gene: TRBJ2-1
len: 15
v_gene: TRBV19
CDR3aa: CASSATSGRADEQFF

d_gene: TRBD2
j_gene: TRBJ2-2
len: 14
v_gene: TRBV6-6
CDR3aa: CASLAERNTGELFF

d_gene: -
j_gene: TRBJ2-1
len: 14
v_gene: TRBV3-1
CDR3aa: CASSQGSPTNEQFF

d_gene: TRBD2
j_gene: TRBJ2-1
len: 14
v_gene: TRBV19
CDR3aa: CASSSGSGTNEQFF

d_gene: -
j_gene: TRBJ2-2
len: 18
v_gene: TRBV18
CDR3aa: CASSPNVIEAANTGELFF

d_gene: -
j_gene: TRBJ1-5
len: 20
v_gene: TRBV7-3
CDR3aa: CASSLRSRRTRVWSNQPQNF

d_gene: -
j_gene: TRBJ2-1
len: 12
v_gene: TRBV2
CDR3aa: CASSAPYNEQFF

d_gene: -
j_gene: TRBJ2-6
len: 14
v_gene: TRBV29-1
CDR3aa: CSVTFNSGANVLTF

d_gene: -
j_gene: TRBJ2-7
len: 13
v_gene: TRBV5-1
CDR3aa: CASSFTEWSEQYF

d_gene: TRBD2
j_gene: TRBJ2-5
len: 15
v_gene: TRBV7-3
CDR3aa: CASSLEGLAGETQYF